This TCR beta chain came from a study of cytomegalovirus exposure and HLA in healthy donors (dated by TCRdb to the late 2010s). At the level of the whole study: According to an earlier analysis of 550 to 700 of the donors, 150 million to 200 million T cells yielded 117 million unique TCR beta sequences and about 300 Gb of sequence data. An early release that covered fewer than 750 HLA-typed donors contained about 300 gigabases of sequencing data and 75 million to 100 million unique TCR sequences. Of the 398 genotyped donors, about 84% fell in the genetic ancestry cluster associated with self-reported Caucasian donors. The aim of the study was to test whether cataloging public T cell receptors could identify signatures of past pathogen exposure. The study used immunosequencing to profile the T cell repertoires of approximately 650 subjects and linked those repertoires to cytomegalovirus serostatus. Besides the first cohort of 550 to 750 subjects, a separate validation cohort made up of over 100 different subjects was used. High-throughput TCR immunosequencing, statistical association of individual TCRs with disease status, and machine learning were combined to predict cytomegalovirus infection status. In a later analysis, previously published TCR beta repertoires from some 640 donors were re-analyzed and high-resolution HLA genotyping was added so that TCR occurrence patterns could be studied. In the later analysis, no new phenotypic data were used to find candidate immune exposures; instead, reliance was placed on TCR beta sequences and their occurrence across donors. To decide whether each TCR beta V gene segment behaved as functional or pseudogenic, an earlier analysis of approximately 590 of the donors relied on high-throughput TCR beta sequencing. Donor age, sex, ethnicity and CMV serostatus were compiled together with the repertoire data. In a later genetic analysis, genome-wide SNP genotypes for about three fifths of the roughly 670 donors were used, and that subset was treated as a discovery cohort. All discovery cohort repertoires had been generated on a single sequencing platform. Class I and class II HLA loci were covered by the typing at four-digit resolution. Typing coverage varied by locus: about 620-630 donors for A, B, C, DRB1 and DQB1; more than 500 for DQA1; more than 600 for DPA1; around 450 for DPB1. Because of strong linkage in the cohort, five DR-DQ haplotypes were treated as single units for association and clustering. Among some 410 genotyped donors of the cohort, an average of around 240,000 unique TCR beta nucleotide sequences were sequenced per donor, around 20% of them non-productive. Study-wide conclusions, independent of this receptor: The study listed 150 to 200 TCR beta chains as associated with cytomegalovirus. Compared with equally common non-associated chains, HLA-associated TCR beta chains in a later analysis were more clonally expanded and had lower generation probabilities. A later analysis found that most CMV-associated TCR beta chains appeared HLA-restricted, with HLA associations seemingly driven largely by CMV exposure. A later analysis associated roughly 17,000 TCR beta sequences with specific HLA alleles at a false discovery rate of 0.05. Most TCR sequences were observed very rarely across donors, whereas some public TCRs were present in many individuals. Some IMGT-functional V segments, including TRBV6-2 and TRBV6-3, could not be told apart with the 87-base-pair reads, so those segments were excluded. The authors suggested that the approach could potentially be extended to other disease states and immunological phenotypes. Assigning TCR associations to individual alleles was difficult when HLA alleles, especially DR and DQ, strongly co-occurred. According to a later analysis, TCR association rates differed among HLA loci, with DRB1 alleles showing the most associated TCRs and HLA-C alleles showing the fewest. In an earlier analysis of about 550 of the donors, most TCR beta V segments were observed in productive rearrangements about 90% or about 30% of the time, broadly matching IMGT annotations. Correlated functional status among segregating V segments might be attributable to linkage disequilibrium, but an unknown experimental factor could not be ruled out. The cohort was sequenced for TCR beta chains only, and without alpha or paired-chain data the features that could be detected were limited. CMV serostatus was the only immune exposure information available for the cohort. A further reported finding was that TCR beta sequences accurately predicted the HLA-A and HLA-B alleles for most subjects in the first cohort. A later genetic analysis associated a missense DCLRE1C variant with V-gene and J-gene trimming of TCR beta chains, and an independent cohort replicated the association. The classifier was reported to diagnose cytomegalovirus status with high specificity and sensitivity in both the original cohort and the validation cohort. A group of highly shared sequence variants was considered likely to be a technical artifact of the sequencing pipeline. Presence/absence analyses assumed roughly uniform sequencing depth across donors, an assumption that may not hold. A few of the identified cytomegalovirus-associated TCR beta chains were confirmed in vitro to be specific for cytomegalovirus antigens. Because counts were too low, 15 to 20 rarely observed V segments, including chromosome 9 orphons, were left out of the earlier analysis of 587 of the donors. A later analysis reported that several top co-occurrence clusters appeared linked to parvovirus B19, influenza, CMV and Epstein-Barr virus. HLA typing was unavailable for some donors at each locus, so association tests used only the typed subset. Compared with the approximately 670-donor mean, donors in an Asian-associated ancestry cluster had fewer N-insertions in productive TCRs, according to a later genetic analysis.

The cohort was made up of roughly 670 healthy bone marrow donors. All cohort members were sampled while nominally healthy, although unrecorded immune exposures were likely present. The donor was CMV seronegative and belonged to the group of around 400 seronegative cohort members. Each donor provided a peripheral blood sample, and peripheral blood mononuclear cells were used for TCR beta sequencing. Genomic DNA was extracted from the blood cell samples with the Qiagen DNeasy Blood Extraction Kit. In regard to this clone: Its antigen target is currently unknown. Base qualities are not recorded, but no much larger clone differs from it by a single base.

The library was made by the immunoSEQ multiplex PCR assay. The multiplex PCR relied on a mix of 60 forward primers for TCR Vbeta segments and 13 reverse primers for TCR Jbeta segments. A multiplex PCR assay on genomic DNA amplified the CDR3 region of rearranged TCR beta genes. Amplified TCR beta libraries were sequenced as 87-base-pair reads on the Illumina HiSeq System. The study's own analysis went as follows. A later analysis counted approximately 74 million unique TCR beta chains across the 666 repertoires, and some 11 million of these chains were shared by at least two donors. Raw reads were error-corrected and collapsed into unique sequences with a nearest-neighbor algorithm that merged closely related sequences to remove PCR and sequencing errors. Alignment of CDR3 sequences to IMGT reference sequences was used to assign V, D and J gene segments. For a sequence to be retained, at least a six-nucleotide match to both a V gene segment and a J gene segment was required. A rearrangement was called productive if the CDR3 had no stop codons and remained in frame with V and J, and every other rearrangement was called non-productive. Following IMGT convention, CDR3 was defined as the stretch from the second conserved V-encoded cysteine to the conserved J-encoded phenylalanine. In an earlier analysis of 500 to 650 of the donors, sequences lacking an unambiguous match to a single V gene segment were excluded. An earlier analysis of several hundred of the donors called V segments functional above 56.7% productive rearrangements and segregating when the between-donor standard deviation exceeded 5%. To diagnose cytomegalovirus status from the catalog of TCR beta chain sequences, a statistical classification framework was built. In a later analysis, V and J genes were assigned by comparing TCR nucleotide sequences against IMGT/GENE-DB human TR gene sequences. In a later analysis, CDR3 sequences and most-parsimonious VDJ recombination scenarios were assigned using the TCRdist pipeline. In a later analysis, each TCR beta chain was defined by its CDR3 amino acid sequence together with its V-gene family, and reads lacking a unique V-gene family were excluded. A later analysis removed 600 or so highly shared, low-generation-probability nucleotide sequences to deal with suspected cross-contamination and a sequencing artifact. In a later analysis, a clonal expansion index for each public chain was calculated from normalized within-repertoire ranks of inferred template counts. In a later analysis, generation probabilities were computed with a VDJ recombination model fitted to out-of-frame rearrangements, and the resulting probabilities were checked against IGoR. A later analysis scored TCR-TCR, TCR-HLA and TCR-CMV co-occurrence with hypergeometric tests, applying a repertoire-size bias correction to TCR pairs. In a later analysis, false discovery rates were estimated by permuting HLA or CMV assignments 20 times. In a later analysis, co-occurring TCRs were grouped using DBSCAN, and TCRdist sequence similarity was added for clustering within HLA-allele-positive subsets. For co-occurrence clustering, repertoires with fewer than 30,000 or more than 120,000 public chains were excluded, along with roughly 5 repertoires with anomalous nucleotide sharing. TCRdb retrieved this table from immuneACCESS and kept in-frame rearrangements only. Not all clones are present; in checked studies, unresolved V genes account for under half, and no reason is known for the remainder. V and J calls and clone size are those listed in that table; D and trimming were worked out from the DNA. The sample table holds 100,000 to 150,000 clones, of which around 8.5% were seen once. 4.5% to 5.5% of the sample comes from the top ten.

The CDR3 spans 19 residues, from the cysteine through the phenylalanine. Just CDR3 DNA is preserved here, 57 bases in frame from base 1. Germline trimming: 5 bases from V, 9 bases from J; junction bases outside gene matches: 20. CDR1 SGHDT and CDR2 YYEEEE were looked up in the germline V gene. Recombination connected TRBV5-6 to TRBJ2-4; TRBD2 aligns with 13 central bases. The TCR comes from a man aged 40-55 years in good health and CMV-seronegative. Source material: PBMCs. Here the CDR3 is given as CASRHRTSGLAGRGSIQYF. Here is the DNA: TGTGCCAGCAGGCATCGCACTTCGGGACTAGCGGGGCGCGGTAGCATTCAGTACTTC.